This section outlines one T cell receptor (beta chain) sequence together with its context. The antigen is undetermined. This specimen belongs to a study of shared clonotypes between healthy human individuals. General study points: Among donors, sharing of clonotypes was expected to be affected by sequencing depth. Represented diversity, genetic and exposure-history alike, was limited by few donors. It was only blood that was sampled, and tissue repertoires likely differ.

Profiling relied on immunoSEQ multiplex PCR, and the TCRdb table lists in-frame clones only, not all of them. The data show 530,000 or so clones, nearly 80% seen once. CDR1 is MDHEN and CDR2 is SYDVKM in the germline V gene. The CDR3 runs to 14 residues. V was trimmed by 4 bases and J by 2 bases, leaving 8 bases between them. The donor cohort consisted entirely of Caucasian adults residing in Nashville, Tennessee. This TCR was sampled from a woman aged 40 to 50 in good health. Some clones in this sample may be carry-over from other donors' samples. The sequenced material came from PBMCs. The chain links TRBV28 to TRBJ2-2, with D perhaps assigned TRBD1 or TRBD2 (5 bases each). CDR3 in amino acids: CASSSGPNTGELFF. The CDR3 DNA reads TGTGCCAGCAGTTCGGGACCTAACACCGGGGAGCTGTTTTTT.